This T cell receptor beta chain was found in a study of blood T cell repertoires in COVID-19 (dated by TCRdb to 2020 to 2022). About the investigation overall: Samples covering the acute and convalescent phases of COVID-19 were provided by collaborators in the United States, Italy and Spain. The prospective study material was composed of cDNA or gDNA derived from T cells, B-cell-depleted T cells, or PBMCs. The repertoires were released in a freely available public database meant as a resource for research on the immune response to SARS-CoV-2. Where available, HLA class I and class II types were obtained from metadata supplied by the sample provider rather than from assay-based typing. Samples came from the ongoing ImmuneRACE study (first 160 participants) plus 1,254 subjects from 6 global collaborators. Subjects who had been exposed to COVID-19, were actively infected with it, or had recovered from it provided the deeply sampled blood TCRbeta repertoires that made up the dataset. Sample metadata almost always included a de-identified subject ID, COVID-19 status, age in years and sex. Paper-wide results and their limitations: Clinical and demographic metadata were provided uncurated, with the amount varying by source and participant.

In the case of this clone: Its specific antigen is unknown. Base qualities were left out, and no much larger clone turns up one base away.

CDR1 and CDR2 were assigned from the germline V gene as MNHEY and SVGAGI. The V end gives up 6 bases and the J end 5 bases, leaving 10 bases in the junction not matched to a gene. Inclusive of the bounding cysteine and phenylalanine, the CDR3 is 15 residues long. Only the CDR3 region is kept as DNA, spanning 45 bases read in frame from base 1. Collaborating institutions collected whole blood in K2EDTA tubes following their own protocols. For TCRbeta analysis, collaborators shipped samples in one of three forms: frozen whole blood, isolated PBMCs, or DNA extracted from either of those sample types. TCRbeta CDR3 regions were amplified from genomic DNA by means of the immunoSEQ Assay, a bias-controlled multiplex PCR. Per the original workflow: Nucleated cell counts per sample were estimated from amplification of reference gene primers within the assay. Sequence reads were collapsed and filtered to measure the absolute abundance of every unique TCRbeta CDR3 rearrangement. For each sample, productive Simpson clonality was calculated by taking the square root of Simpson's diversity index across productive rearrangements. Entries here come from immuneACCESS through TCRdb and include only in-frame sequences with V and J called. Some clones fail to appear in such tables; in the studies checked, an unresolved V gene covers under half of the shortfall, and the cause of the remainder is unknown. Clone size and the V and J calls come from that table; the DNA yielded D and trimming. The sample table shows about 25,000 clones, and roughly four fifths are seen once. The ten biggest clones cover about 24% of the sample.

The chain links TRBV6-5 with TRBJ2-7; a stretch of 10 junction bases matches TRBD1. Sequenced: peripheral blood. This TCR derives from a human donor in a cohort sampled during active COVID-19. The CDR3 reads CASSRQGASFDEQYF. At the DNA level, the sequence is TGTGCCAGCAGCAGACAGGGGGCCTCTTTCGACGAGCAGTACTTC.